This paragraph covers one T cell receptor beta chain sequence. CDR1 is LGHDT and CDR2 is YNNKEL in the germline V gene (reference sequence). V was clipped by 2 bases and J by 7 bases, with 14 bases between them. The CDR3 length is 14 residues. These data are taken from a study of blood T cell repertoires in COVID-19. Looking at the study overall: The origin of the acute and convalescent COVID-19 samples was the United States, Italy and Spain. Sources were T cells, B-cell-depleted T cells, or PBMCs; the material itself was cDNA or gDNA.

In the source study's methods: For nucleated cells, counts were estimated from reference gene primer amplification. Some clones are missing from TCRdb's copy, which holds only in-frame ones; the method was immunoSEQ multiplex PCR. D and trimming come from the DNA, and the V and J calls and clone size come from that table. The sample has 200,000 to 300,000 clones; approximately 90% are singletons. This TCR was sampled from a woman aged 40-49 years with acute or convalescent COVID-19. The sample taken for sequencing was peripheral blood. The rearrangement links TRBV3-1 (or the pseudogene TRBV3-2) to TRBJ1-1, with a possible D match to TRBD1 (5 bases). The CDR3 reads CASSQKGFMIEAFF. Here the CDR3 DNA reads TGTGCCAGCAGCCAAAAGGGGTTTATGATTGAAGCTTTCTTT.